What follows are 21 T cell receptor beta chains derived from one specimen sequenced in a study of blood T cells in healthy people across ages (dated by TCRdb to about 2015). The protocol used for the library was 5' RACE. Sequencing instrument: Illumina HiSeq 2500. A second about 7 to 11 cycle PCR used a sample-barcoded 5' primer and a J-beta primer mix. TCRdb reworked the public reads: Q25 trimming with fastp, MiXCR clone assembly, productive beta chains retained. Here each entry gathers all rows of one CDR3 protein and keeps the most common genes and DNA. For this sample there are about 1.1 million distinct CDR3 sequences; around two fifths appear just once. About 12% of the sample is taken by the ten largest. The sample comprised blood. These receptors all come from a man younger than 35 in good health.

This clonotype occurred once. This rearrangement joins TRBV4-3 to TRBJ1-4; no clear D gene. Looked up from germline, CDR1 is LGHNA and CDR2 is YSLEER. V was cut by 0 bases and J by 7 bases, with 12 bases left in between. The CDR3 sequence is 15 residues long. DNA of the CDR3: TGCGCCAGCAGCCAAGATTTGGAACATGGTGAAAAACTGTTTTTT. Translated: CASSQDLEHGEKLFF.

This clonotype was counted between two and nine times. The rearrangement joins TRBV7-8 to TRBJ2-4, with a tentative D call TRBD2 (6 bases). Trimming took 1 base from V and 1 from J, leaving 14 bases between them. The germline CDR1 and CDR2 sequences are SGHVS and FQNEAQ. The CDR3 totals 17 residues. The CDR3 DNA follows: TGTGCCAGCAGCTTAGTGGAGGGAATCGGCGCCAAAAACATTCAGTACTTC. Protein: CASSLVEGIGAKNIQYF.

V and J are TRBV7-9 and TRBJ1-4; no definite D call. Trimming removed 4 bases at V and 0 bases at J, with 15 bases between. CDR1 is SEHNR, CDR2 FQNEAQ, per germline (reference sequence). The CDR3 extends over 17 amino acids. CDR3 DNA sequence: TGTGCCAGCAGCTACGCCGCGACCCCTGCAACTAATGAAAAACTGTTTTTT. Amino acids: CASSYAATPATNEKLFF.

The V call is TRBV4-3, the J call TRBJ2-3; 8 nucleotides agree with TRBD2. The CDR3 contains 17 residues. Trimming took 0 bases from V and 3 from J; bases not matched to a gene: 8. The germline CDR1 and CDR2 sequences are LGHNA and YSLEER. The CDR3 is CASSQDRGVAGTDTQYF. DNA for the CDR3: TGCGCCAGCAGCCAAGATCGGGGGGTAGCGGGGACAGATACGCAGTATTTT.

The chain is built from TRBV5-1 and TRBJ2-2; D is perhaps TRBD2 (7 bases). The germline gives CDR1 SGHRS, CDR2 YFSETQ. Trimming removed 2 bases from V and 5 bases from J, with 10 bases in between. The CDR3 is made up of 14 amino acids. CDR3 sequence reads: CASSFGGRTGELFF. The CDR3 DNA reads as TGCGCCAGCAGCTTCGGGGGGCGAACCGGGGAGCTGTTTTTT.

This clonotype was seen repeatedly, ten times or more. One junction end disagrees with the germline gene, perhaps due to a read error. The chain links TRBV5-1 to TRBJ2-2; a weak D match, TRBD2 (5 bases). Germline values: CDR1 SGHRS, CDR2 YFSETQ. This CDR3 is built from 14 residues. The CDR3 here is CASSLARNTGELFF. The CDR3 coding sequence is TGTGCCAGCAGCTTAGCGCGGAACACCGGGGAGCTGTTTTTT.

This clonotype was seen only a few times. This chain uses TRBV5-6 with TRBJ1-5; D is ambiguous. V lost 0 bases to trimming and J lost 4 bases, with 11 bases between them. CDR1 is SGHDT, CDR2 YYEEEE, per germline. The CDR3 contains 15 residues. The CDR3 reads CASSLGRGMNQPQHF. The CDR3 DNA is TGTGCCAGCAGCTTGGGACGGGGAATGAATCAGCCCCAGCATTTT.

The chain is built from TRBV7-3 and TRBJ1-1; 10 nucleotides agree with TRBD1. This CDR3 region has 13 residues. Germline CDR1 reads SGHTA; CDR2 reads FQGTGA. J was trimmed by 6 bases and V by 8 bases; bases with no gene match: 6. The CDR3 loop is CASGKDRGAEAFF. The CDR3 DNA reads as TGTGCCAGCGGGAAGGACAGGGGGGCTGAAGCTTTCTTT.

The CDR3 DNA reads TGTGCCAGCAGCCCGCAGCGGGGGGAGTACAATGAGCAGTACTTC. It yields the protein CASSPQRGEYNEQYF. J is TRBJ2-1 and V is TRBV9, with 9 bases matching TRBD2. The DNA end favors TRBJ2-7, so the J call may be wrong. Germline lookup yields CDR1 SGDLS and CDR2 YYNGEE. The CDR3 runs to 15 residues.

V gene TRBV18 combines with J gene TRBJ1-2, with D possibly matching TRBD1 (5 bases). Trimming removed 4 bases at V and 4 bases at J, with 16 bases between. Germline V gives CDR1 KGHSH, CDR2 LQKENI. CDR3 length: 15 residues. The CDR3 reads CASSLGTETVYGYTF. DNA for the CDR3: TGTGCCAGCTCACTGGGGACGGAAACCGTCTATGGCTACACCTTC. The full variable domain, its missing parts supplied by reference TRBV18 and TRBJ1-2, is NAGVMQNPRHLVRRRGQEARLRCSPMKGHSHVYWYRQLPEEGLKFMVYLQKENIIDESGMPKERFSAEFPKEGPSILRIQQVVRGDSAAYFCASSLGTETVYGYTFGSGTRLTVV.

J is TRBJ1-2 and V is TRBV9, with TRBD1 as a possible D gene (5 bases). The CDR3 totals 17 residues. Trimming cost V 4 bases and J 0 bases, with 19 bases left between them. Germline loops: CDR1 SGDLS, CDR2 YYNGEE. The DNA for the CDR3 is TGTGCCAGCAGCCATACTACCGACAGATACCCTAACTATGGCTACACCTTC. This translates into CASSHTTDRYPNYGYTF.

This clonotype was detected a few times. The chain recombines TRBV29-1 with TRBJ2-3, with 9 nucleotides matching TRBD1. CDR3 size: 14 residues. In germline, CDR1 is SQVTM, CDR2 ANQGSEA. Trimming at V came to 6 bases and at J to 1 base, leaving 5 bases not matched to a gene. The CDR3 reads CSVNRDRGTDTQYF. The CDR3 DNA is TGCAGCGTGAACCGGGACAGGGGCACAGATACGCAGTATTTT.

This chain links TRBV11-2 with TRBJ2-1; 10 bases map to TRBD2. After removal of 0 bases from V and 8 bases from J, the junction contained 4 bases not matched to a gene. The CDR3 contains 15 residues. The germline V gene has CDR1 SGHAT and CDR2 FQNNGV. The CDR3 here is CASSLEILAGDEQFF. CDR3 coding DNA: TGTGCCAGCAGCTTAGAGATCCTAGCGGGGGATGAGCAGTTCTTC.

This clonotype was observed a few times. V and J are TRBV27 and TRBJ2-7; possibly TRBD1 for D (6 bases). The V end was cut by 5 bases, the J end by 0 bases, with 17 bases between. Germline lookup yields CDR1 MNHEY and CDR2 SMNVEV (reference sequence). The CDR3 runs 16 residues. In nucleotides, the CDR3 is TGTGCCAGCAGTCCGAATGGACAGAAAAGCTCCTACGAGCAGTACTTC. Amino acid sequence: CASSPNGQKSSYEQYF.

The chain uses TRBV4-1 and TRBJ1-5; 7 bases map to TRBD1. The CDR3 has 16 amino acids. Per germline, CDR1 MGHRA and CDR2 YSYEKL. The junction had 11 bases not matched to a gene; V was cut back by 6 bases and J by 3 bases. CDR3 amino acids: CASSQHRGRDNQPQHF. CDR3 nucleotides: TGCGCCAGCAGTCAACACAGGGGACGGGACAATCAGCCCCAGCATTTT.

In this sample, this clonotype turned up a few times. The DNA of the CDR3 is TGCAGTGCTCGGGACAGGGTCCAATACAATGAGCAGTTCTTC. It specifies CSARDRVQYNEQFF. The V gene is TRBV20-1, the J gene TRBJ2-1; 9 nucleotides agree with TRBD1. The CDR3 contains 14 residues. Unmatched junction bases numbered 6, after V lost 5 bases and J lost 4 bases. Germline-derived CDR1 and CDR2 are DFQATT and SNEGSKA (reference sequence).

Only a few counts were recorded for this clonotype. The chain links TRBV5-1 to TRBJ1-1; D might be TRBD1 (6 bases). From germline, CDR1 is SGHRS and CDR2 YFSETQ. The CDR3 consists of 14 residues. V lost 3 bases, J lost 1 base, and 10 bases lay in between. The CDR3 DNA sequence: TGCGCCAGCAGCTGGACAGTGTCGAACACTGAAGCTTTCTTT. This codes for CASSWTVSNTEAFF.

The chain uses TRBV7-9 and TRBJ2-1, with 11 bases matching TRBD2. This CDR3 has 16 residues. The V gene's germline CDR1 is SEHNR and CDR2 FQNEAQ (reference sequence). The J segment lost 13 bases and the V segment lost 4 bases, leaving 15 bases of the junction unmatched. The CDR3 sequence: CASSSPTSGMKDDQFF. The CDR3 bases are TGTGCCAGCAGCTCCCCGACTAGCGGGATGAAAGACGACCAGTTCTTC. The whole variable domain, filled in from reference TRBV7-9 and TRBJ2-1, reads DTGVSQNPRHKITKRGQNVTFRCDPISEHNRLYWYRQTLGQGPEFLTYFQNEAQLEKSRLLSDRFSAERPKGSFSTLEIQRTEQGDSAMYLCASSSPTSGMKDDQFFGPGTRLTVL.

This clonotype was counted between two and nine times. Written as DNA, the CDR3 is TGCAGTGCTAGCTCAAGGGGGGAGAGCTACGAGCAGTACTTC. Protein product: CSASSRGESYEQYF. The chain joins TRBV20-1 to TRBJ2-5; D possibly matches TRBD1 or TRBD2 (6 bases each). The J call may not be correct, given that the DNA end is closer to TRBJ2-7. The germline CDR1 and CDR2 sequences are DFQATT and SNEGSKA (reference sequence). The CDR3 sequence is 14 residues long.

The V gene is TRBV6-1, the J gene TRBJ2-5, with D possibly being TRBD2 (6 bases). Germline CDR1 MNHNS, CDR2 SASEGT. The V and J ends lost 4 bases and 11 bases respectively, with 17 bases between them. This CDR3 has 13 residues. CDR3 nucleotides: TGTGCCAGCAGTGGACGGGGGTACAATGAGCAGTACTTC. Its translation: CASSGRGYNEQYF.

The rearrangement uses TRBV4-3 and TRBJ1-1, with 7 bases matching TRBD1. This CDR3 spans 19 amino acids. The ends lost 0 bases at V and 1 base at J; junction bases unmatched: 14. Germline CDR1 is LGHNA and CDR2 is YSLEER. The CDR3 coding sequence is TGCGCCAGCAGCCAAGACCACGGAGAACAGGGGAGGGCGAACACTGAAGCTTTCTTT. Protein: CASSQDHGEQGRANTEAFF.